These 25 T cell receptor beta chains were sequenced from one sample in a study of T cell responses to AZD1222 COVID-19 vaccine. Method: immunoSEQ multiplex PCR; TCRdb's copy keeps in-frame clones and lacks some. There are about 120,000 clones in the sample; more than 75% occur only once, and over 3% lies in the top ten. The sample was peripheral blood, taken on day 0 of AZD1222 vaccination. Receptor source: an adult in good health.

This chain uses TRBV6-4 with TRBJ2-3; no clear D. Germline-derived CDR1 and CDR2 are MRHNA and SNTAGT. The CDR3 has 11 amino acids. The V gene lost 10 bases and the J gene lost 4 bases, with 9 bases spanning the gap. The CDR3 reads CATRNSDTQYF. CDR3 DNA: TGTGCCACCCGCAATTCAGATACGCAGTATTTT.

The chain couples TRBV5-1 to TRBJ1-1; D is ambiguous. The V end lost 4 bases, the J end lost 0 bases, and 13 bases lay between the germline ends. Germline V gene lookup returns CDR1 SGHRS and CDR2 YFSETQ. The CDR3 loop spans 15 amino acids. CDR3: CASSRVDGMNTEAFF. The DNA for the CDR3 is TGCGCCAGCAGCAGAGTGGACGGTATGAACACTGAAGCTTTCTTT. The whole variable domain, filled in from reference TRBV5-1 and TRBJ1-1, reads KAGVTQTPRYLIKTRGQQVTLSCSPISGHRSVSWYQQTPGQGLQFLFEYFSETQRNKGNFPGRFSGRQFSNSRSEMNVSTLELGDSALYLCASSRVDGMNTEAFFGQGTRLTVV.

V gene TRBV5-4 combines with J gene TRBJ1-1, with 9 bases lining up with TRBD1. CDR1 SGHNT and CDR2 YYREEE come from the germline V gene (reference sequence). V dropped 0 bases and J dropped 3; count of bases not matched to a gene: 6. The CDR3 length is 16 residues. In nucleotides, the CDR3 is TGTGCCAGCAGCTTGGGAGGCGACAGGGGGTACACTGAAGCTTTCTTT. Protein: CASSLGGDRGYTEAFF.

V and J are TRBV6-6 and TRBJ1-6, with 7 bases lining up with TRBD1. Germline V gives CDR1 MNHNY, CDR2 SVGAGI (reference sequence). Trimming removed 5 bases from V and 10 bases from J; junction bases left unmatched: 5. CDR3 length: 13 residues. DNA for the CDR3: TGTGCCAGCAGTCCTGACAGGGACTCACCCCTCCACTTT. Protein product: CASSPDRDSPLHF.

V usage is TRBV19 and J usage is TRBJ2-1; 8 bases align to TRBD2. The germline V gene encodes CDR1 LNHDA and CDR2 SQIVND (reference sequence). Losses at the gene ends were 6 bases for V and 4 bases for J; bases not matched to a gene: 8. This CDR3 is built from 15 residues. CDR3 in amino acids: CASSQEQRGYNEQFF. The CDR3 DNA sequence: TGTGCCAGTAGCCAGGAGCAGCGGGGGTACAATGAGCAGTTCTTC.

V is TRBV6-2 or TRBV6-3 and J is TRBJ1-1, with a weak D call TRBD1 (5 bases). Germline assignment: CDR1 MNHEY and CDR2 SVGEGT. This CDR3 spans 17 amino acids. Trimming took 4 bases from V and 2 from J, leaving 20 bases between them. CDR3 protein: CASSSIKPGTGNTEAFF. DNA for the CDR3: TGTGCCAGCAGTTCCATTAAGCCCGGGACGGGTAACACTGAAGCTTTCTTT.

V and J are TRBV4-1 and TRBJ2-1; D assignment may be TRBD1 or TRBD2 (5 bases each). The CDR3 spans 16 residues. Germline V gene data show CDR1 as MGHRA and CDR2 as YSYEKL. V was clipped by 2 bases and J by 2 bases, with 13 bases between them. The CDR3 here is CASSQPGTSTYNEQFF. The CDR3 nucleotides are TGCGCCAGCAGCCAACCAGGGACGTCGACCTACAATGAGCAGTTCTTC.

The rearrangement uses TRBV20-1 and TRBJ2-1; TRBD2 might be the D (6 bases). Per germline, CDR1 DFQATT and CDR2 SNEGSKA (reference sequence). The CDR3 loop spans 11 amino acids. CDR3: CSEVQEGEQFF. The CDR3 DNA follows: TGCAGCGAAGTCCAGGAGGGGGAGCAGTTCTTC.

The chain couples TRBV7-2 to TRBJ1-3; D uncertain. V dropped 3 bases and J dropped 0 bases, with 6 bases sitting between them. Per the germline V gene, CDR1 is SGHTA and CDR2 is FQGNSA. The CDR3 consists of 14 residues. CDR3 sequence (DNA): TGTGCCAGCAGCTTCGGGATCTCTGGAAACACCATATATTTT. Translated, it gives CASSFGISGNTIYF.

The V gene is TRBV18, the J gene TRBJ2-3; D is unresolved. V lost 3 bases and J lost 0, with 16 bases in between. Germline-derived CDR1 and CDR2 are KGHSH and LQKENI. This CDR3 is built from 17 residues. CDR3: CASSPYSSIGSTDTQYF. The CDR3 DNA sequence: TGTGCCAGCTCACCGTATTCTTCGATCGGTAGCACAGATACGCAGTATTTT.

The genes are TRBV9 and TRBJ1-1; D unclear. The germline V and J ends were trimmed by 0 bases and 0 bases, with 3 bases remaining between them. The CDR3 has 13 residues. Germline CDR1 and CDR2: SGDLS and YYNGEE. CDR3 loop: CASSVVVNTEAFF. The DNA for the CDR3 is TGTGCCAGCAGCGTAGTAGTGAACACTGAAGCTTTCTTT.

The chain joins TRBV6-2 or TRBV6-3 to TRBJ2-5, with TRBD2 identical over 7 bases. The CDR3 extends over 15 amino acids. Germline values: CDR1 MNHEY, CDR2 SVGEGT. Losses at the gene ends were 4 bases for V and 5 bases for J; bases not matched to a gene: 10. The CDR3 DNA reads TGTGCCAGCAGTTTGGGATGGGAGGGTGAGGAGACCCAGTACTTC. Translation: CASSLGWEGEETQYF.

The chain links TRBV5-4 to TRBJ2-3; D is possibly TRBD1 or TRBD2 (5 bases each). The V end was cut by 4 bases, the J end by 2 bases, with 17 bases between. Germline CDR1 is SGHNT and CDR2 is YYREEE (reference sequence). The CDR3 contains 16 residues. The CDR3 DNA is TGTGCCAGCAGCAGCGACCACCCAGGGACCACAGATACGCAGTATTTT. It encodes CASSSDHPGTTDTQYF.

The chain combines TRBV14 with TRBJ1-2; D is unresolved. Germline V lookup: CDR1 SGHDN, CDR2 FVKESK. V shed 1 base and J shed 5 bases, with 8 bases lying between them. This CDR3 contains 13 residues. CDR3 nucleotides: TGTGCCAGCAGCCAAGGACACTCATATGGCTACACCTTC. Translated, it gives CASSQGHSYGYTF.

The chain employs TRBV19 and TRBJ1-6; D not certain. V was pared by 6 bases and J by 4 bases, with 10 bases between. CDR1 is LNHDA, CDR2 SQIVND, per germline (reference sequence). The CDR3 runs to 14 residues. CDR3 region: CASSLAGYNSPLHF. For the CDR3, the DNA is TGTGCCAGTAGCCTAGCAGGATATAATTCACCCCTCCACTTT.

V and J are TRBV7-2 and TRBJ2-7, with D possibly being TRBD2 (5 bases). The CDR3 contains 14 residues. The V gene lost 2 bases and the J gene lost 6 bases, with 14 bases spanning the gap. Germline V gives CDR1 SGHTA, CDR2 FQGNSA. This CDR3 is CASSLSLGDREQYF. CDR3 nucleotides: TGTGCCAGCAGCTTAAGTTTGGGAGACCGCGAGCAGTACTTC.

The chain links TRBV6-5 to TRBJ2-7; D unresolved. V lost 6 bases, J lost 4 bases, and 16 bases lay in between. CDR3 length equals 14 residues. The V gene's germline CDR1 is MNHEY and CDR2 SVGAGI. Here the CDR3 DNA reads TGTGCCAGCAGAAGGGATTCTACCTCTTACGAGCAGTACTTC. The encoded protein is CASRRDSTSYEQYF.

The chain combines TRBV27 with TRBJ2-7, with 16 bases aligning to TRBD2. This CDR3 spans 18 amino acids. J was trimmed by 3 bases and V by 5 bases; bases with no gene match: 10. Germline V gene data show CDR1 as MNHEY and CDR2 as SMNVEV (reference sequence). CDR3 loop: CASSPDRGLAGGHYEQYF. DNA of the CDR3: TGTGCCAGCAGTCCCGACAGGGGACTAGCGGGGGGGCACTACGAGCAGTACTTC.

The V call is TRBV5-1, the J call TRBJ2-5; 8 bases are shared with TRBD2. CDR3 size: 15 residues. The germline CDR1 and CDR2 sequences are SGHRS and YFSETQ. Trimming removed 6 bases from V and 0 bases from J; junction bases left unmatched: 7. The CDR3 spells CASMAGGSYQETQYF. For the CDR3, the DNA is TGCGCCAGCATGGCGGGGGGCTCGTACCAAGAGACCCAGTACTTC.

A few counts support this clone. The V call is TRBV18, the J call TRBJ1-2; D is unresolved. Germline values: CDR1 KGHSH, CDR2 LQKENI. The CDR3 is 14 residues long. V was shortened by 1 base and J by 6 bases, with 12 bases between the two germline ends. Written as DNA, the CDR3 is TGTGCCAGCTCACCACGGGGAGGAGGTGATGGCTACACCTTC. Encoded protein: CASSPRGGGDGYTF.

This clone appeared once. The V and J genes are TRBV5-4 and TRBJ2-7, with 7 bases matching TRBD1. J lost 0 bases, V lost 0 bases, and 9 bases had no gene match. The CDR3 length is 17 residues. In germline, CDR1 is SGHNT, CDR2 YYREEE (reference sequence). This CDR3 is CASSLAGQRYLSYEQYF. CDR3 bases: TGTGCCAGCAGCTTGGCGGGACAGCGATACCTCTCCTACGAGCAGTACTTC. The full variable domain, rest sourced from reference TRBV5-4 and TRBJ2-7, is ETGVTQSPTHLIKTRGQQVTLRCSSQSGHNTVSWYQQALGQGPQFIFQYYREEENGRGNFPPRFSGLQFPNYSSELNVNALELDDSALYLCASSLAGQRYLSYEQYFGPGTRLTVT.

For the CDR3, the DNA is TGCGCCAGCAGCTTGGAGGACAGGGGATATGGCTACACCTTC. Its protein product is CASSLEDRGYGYTF. The chain uses TRBV5-1 and TRBJ1-2, with TRBD1 identical over 9 bases. CDR3 length: 14 amino acids. Germline V gives CDR1 SGHRS, CDR2 YFSETQ. The ends lost 0 bases at V and 5 bases at J; junction bases unmatched: 2.

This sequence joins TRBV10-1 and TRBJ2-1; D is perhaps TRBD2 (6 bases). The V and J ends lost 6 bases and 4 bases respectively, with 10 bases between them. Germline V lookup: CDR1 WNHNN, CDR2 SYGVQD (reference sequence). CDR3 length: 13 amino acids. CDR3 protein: CASSGGLYNEQFF. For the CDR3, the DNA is TGCGCCAGCAGCGGGGGACTTTACAATGAGCAGTTCTTC.

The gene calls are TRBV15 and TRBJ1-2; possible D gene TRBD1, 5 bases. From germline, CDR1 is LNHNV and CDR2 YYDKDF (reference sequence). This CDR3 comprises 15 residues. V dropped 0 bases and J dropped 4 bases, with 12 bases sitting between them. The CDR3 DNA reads TGTGCCACCAGCAGAGATCCCTCAGGGAGCTATGGCTACACCTTC. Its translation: CATSRDPSGSYGYTF. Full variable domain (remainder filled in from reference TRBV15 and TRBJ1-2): DAMVIQNPRYQVTQFGKPVTLSCSQTLNHNVMYWYQQKSSQAPKLLFHYYDKDFNNEADTPDNFQSRRPNTSFCFLDIRSPGLGDTAMYLCATSRDPSGSYGYTFGSGTRLTVV.

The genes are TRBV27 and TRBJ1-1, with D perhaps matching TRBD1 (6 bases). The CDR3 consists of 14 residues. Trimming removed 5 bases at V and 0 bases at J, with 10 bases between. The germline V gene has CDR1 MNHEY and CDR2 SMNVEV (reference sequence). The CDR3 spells CASSPTGLNTEAFF. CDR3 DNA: TGTGCCAGCAGTCCGACAGGACTGAACACTGAAGCTTTCTTT.